These T cell receptor beta chains were read from a single sample in a study of cytomegalovirus exposure and HLA in healthy donors. Sequenced by immunoSEQ multiplex PCR; TCRdb stores in-frame clones only, minus some. The sample consists of 68,000 or so clones, around 95% of them appearing once. Sequenced sample: PBMCs. The origin of the receptors is a man younger than 30 in good health and CMV-seronegative. Each CDR3 is given with its conserved first and last residue. A D gene is named only where the DNA matches it firmly. Some rows have no size entry. The others give once, few or many, or a class for an expanded clone.

J	V	size	D	CDR3	DNA
TRBJ2-1	TRBV13	NA	NA	CASSTLAAEQFF	TGTGCCAGCAGTACCCTAGCAGCTGAGCAGTTCTTC
TRBJ1-1	TRBV6-6	once	NA	CASNNRVNTEAFF	TGTGCCAGCAATAACAGGGTGAACACTGAAGCTTTCTTT
TRBJ2-3	TRBV10-3	NA	NA	CAISESNFEPYTDTQYF	TGTGCCATCAGTGAGTCGAACTTCGAACCCTACACAGATACGCAGTATTTT
TRBJ2-7	TRBV7-9	NA	TRBD2	CASSQTSGRTYEQYF	TGTGCCAGCAGCCAGACTAGCGGGAGGACCTACGAGCAGTACTTC
TRBJ2-1	TRBV9	NA	TRBD2	CASSVGLAGISYNEQFF	TGTGCCAGCAGCGTCGGACTAGCGGGAATCTCCTACAATGAGCAGTTCTTC
TRBJ1-2	TRBV5-4	NA	TRBD1	CASSLVTGANYGYTF	TGTGCCAGCAGCTTGGTAACAGGGGCTAACTATGGCTACACCTTC
TRBJ2-1	TRBV28	NA	TRBD1	CASILRDRVSNEQFF	TGTGCCAGCATCCTCCGGGACAGGGTGTCGAATGAGCAGTTCTTC
TRBJ1-2	TRBV2	NA	NA	CASSPTISALGYTF	TGTGCCAGCAGCCCCACTATATCTGCCCTTGGCTACACCTTC
TRBJ2-7	TRBV30	NA	NA	CAWSTGVGRGYEQYF	TGTGCCTGGAGTACAGGGGTCGGGAGGGGCTACGAGCAGTACTTC
TRBJ2-7	TRBV11-2	NA	NA	CASSLVTVMGQGYEQYF	TGTGCCAGCAGCTTAGTTACTGTTATGGGACAAGGATACGAGCAGTACTTC
TRBJ1-6	TRBV27	NA	TRBD1	CASSLLRDSQNSPLHF	TGTGCCAGCAGTTTACTCCGGGACAGCCAAAATTCACCCCTCCACTTT
TRBJ2-3	TRBV5-6	once	TRBD2	CASSLVSGTPDTQYF	TGTGCCAGCAGCTTGGTGAGCGGGACCCCAGATACGCAGTATTTT
TRBJ2-7	TRBV10-3	NA	NA	CAISEGQYYEQYF	TGTGCCATCAGTGAGGGACAGTACTACGAGCAGTACTTC
TRBJ2-1	TRBV5-1	NA	NA	CASSVSGNEQFF	TGCGCCAGCAGCGTCTCAGGTAATGAGCAGTTCTTC
TRBJ2-7	TRBV18	few	TRBD2	CASSPSAGGPYEQYF	TGTGCCAGCTCACCATCGGCGGGAGGACCCTACGAGCAGTACTTC
TRBJ1-1	TRBV6-5	NA	TRBD1	CASSSDDRVAEAFF	TGTGCCAGCAGTTCCGATGACAGGGTCGCTGAAGCTTTCTTT
TRBJ2-7	TRBV7-8	once	NA	CASSPPTGIYEQYF	TGTGCCAGCAGCCCCCCGACAGGAATATACGAGCAGTACTTC
TRBJ1-2	TRBV19	NA	NA	CASSIAARRDYGYTF	TGTGCCAGTAGTATAGCGGCTAGGAGGGACTATGGCTACACCTTC
TRBJ2-2	TRBV7-2	NA	NA	CASSLTPRGAGELFF	TGTGCCAGCAGCTTAACCCCCAGGGGGGCCGGGGAGCTGTTTTTT
TRBJ1-2	TRBV30	NA	NA	CAWSQGRGFNYGYTF	TGTGCCTGGAGTCAGGGGCGTGGGTTTAACTATGGCTACACCTTC
TRBJ1-1	TRBV9	NA	NA	CASTRGGGTEAFF	TGTGCCAGCACCCGTGGGGGAGGCACTGAAGCTTTCTTT
TRBJ2-3	TRBV27	NA	NA	CASSWASTDTQYF	TGTGCCAGCAGTTGGGCCAGCACAGATACGCAGTATTTT
TRBJ2-2	TRBV10-1	once	NA	CASSRGGVPNTGELFF	TGCGCCAGCAGTAGGGGCGGTGTACCGAACACCGGGGAGCTGTTTTTT
TRBJ2-3	TRBV2	NA	NA	CASRPGLSTDTQYF	TGTGCCAGCAGGCCGGGACTGAGCACAGATACGCAGTATTTT
TRBJ1-5	TRBV9	NA	TRBD1	CASSVGRLTGGIEPQHF	TGTGCCAGCAGCGTAGGGAGGTTAACAGGGGGAATAGAGCCCCAGCATTTT
TRBJ2-7	TRBV5-6	NA	TRBD1	CASSPGGYEQYF	TGTGCCAGCAGCCCAGGGGGCTACGAGCAGTACTTC
TRBJ1-2	TRBV6-1	NA	NA	CASSEIGEGNYGYTF	TGTGCCAGCAGTGAAATTGGGGAGGGGAACTATGGCTACACCTTC
TRBJ2-3	TRBV5-4	NA	NA	CASSPKTYSTDTQYF	TGTGCCAGCAGCCCCAAGACATATAGCACAGATACGCAGTATTTT
TRBJ2-1	TRBV4-1	NA	NA	CASSQDTGRNEQFF	TGCGCCAGCAGCCAAGATACGGGAAGGAATGAGCAGTTCTTC
TRBJ2-7	TRBV14	NA	NA	CASSLDLYEQYF	TGTGCCAGCAGCCTTGATCTATACGAGCAGTACTTC
TRBJ1-2	TRBV6-5	NA	TRBD1	CASRPTGGNYGYTF	TGTGCCAGCAGACCGACAGGGGGGAACTATGGCTACACCTTC
TRBJ1-1	TRBV9	NA	TRBD1	CASSGQGAQDTEAFF	TGTGCCAGCAGCGGGCAGGGGGCACAGGACACTGAAGCTTTCTTT
TRBJ2-2	TRBV27	NA	NA	CASSLWATGELFF	TGTGCCAGCAGTTTATGGGCCACCGGGGAGCTGTTTTTT
TRBJ2-1	TRBV19	NA	TRBD2	CASSMGPRLAGASIKEQFF	TGTGCCAGTAGTATGGGTCCCCGACTAGCGGGAGCTTCAATCAAGGAGCAGTTCTTC
TRBJ1-1	TRBV6-6	NA	NA	CASRTDRNTEAFF	TGTGCCAGCAGAACGGACAGGAACACTGAAGCTTTCTTT
TRBJ1-5	TRBV27	NA	TRBD1	CASGQVRNQPQHF	TGTGCCAGCGGACAGGTTCGCAATCAGCCCCAGCATTTT
TRBJ1-2	TRBV6-6	NA	NA	CASSQGRGAGYGYTF	TGTGCCAGCAGTCAAGGGAGGGGCGCGGGGTATGGCTACACCTTC
TRBJ1-1	TRBV6-5	NA	NA	CASSKPTGNTEAFF	TGTGCCAGCAGTAAACCAACAGGGAACACTGAAGCTTTCTTT
TRBJ1-1	TRBV21-1	NA	NA	CASSRDAEGQGANTEAFF	TGTGCCAGCAGCAGAGATGCAGAGGGACAGGGGGCGAACACTGAAGCTTTCTTT
TRBJ2-7	TRBV10-1	NA	NA	CASSRRGSAAYEQYF	TGCGCCAGCAGCAGGAGAGGGAGTGCAGCCTACGAGCAGTACTTC
TRBJ2-1	TRBV11-3	NA	TRBD2	CASSHSGRGDEQFF	TGTGCCAGCAGCCATAGCGGGAGGGGGGATGAGCAGTTCTTC
TRBJ2-1	TRBV30	once	TRBD2	CAWSVGLAGVNEQFF	TGTGCCTGGAGTGTTGGACTAGCGGGAGTTAATGAGCAGTTCTTC
TRBJ1-2	TRBV27	NA	NA	CASSPLPGENYGYTF	TGTGCCAGCAGTCCCCTCCCGGGGGAGAACTATGGCTACACCTTC
TRBJ2-7	TRBV6-6	NA	TRBD1	CASRGTGKSGEQYF	TGTGCCAGCAGAGGGACAGGGAAAAGTGGAGAGCAGTACTTC
TRBJ1-2	TRBV28	NA	TRBD1	CASSFRRGQAYGYTF	TGTGCCAGCAGTTTCCGCAGGGGGCAGGCCTATGGCTACACCTTC
TRBJ2-1	TRBV19	NA	NA	CASSINWYNEQFF	TGTGCCAGTAGTATAAACTGGTACAATGAGCAGTTCTTC